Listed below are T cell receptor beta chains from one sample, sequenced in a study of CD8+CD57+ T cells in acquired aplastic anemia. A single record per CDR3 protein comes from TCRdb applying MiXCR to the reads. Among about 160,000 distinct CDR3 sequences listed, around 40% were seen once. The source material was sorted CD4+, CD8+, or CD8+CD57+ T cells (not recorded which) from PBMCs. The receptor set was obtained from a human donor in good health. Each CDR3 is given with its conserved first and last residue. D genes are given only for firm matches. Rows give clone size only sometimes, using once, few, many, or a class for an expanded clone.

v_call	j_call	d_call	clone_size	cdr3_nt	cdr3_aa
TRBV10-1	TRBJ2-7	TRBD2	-	TGCGCCAGCAGTGAGTCAACTAGCGGGTACCCCTACGAGCAGTACTTC	CASSESTSGYPYEQYF
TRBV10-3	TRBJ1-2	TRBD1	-	TGTGCCTCTCACCCCAGGGGGGATTCCTATGGCTACACCTTC	CASHPRGDSYGYTF
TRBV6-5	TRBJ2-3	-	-	TGTGCCAGCAGTTACTCCAGCACAGGTACGCAGTATTTT	CASSYSSTGTQYF
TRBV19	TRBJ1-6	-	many	TGTGCCAGTAGTCCGGAGTCGGGGGCGAGCTCCTATAATTCACCCCTCCACTTT	CASSPESGASSYNSPLHF
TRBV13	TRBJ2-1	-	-	TGTGCCAGCAGCCTTATAAACAATGAGCAGTTCTTC	CASSLINNEQFF
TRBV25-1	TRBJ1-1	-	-	TGTGCCAGCTCACCGGGACCGGTCACTGATGCTTTCTTT	CASSPGPVTDAFF
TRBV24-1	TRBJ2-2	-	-	TGTGCCGCCAGCCCAAGGGGGGCTGGCACCGGGGAGCTGTTTTTT	CAASPRGAGTGELFF
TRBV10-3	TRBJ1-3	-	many	TGTGCCATCTCAACGGGGTTTGAGGGCTCTGGAAACACCATATATTTT	CAISTGFEGSGNTIYF
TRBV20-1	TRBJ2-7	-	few	TGCAGTGCTAGAGGAGGCAGAGTCCTCGAGCAGTACTTC	CSARGGRVLEQYF
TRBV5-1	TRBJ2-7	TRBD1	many	TGCGCCAGCTCTCCCTCGACAGGGGGAGGCGAGCAGTACTTC	CASSPSTGGGEQYF
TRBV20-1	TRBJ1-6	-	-	TGCAGTGCCAGAGCCGGGGGCAGCTCCTATAATTCACCCCTCCACTTT	CSARAGGSSYNSPLHF
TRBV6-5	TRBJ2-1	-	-	TGTGCCAGCAATTACGTCCCAAGCTCCTACAATGAGCAGTTCTTC	CASNYVPSSYNEQFF
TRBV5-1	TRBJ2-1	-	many	TGCGCCAGCGGACAGACTAATGAGCAGTTCTTC	CASGQTNEQFF
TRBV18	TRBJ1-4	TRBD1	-	TGTGCCAGCTCACCTCCGGGACAGGGGAAGATGGAACTGTTTTTT	CASSPPGQGKMELFF
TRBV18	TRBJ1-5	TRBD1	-	TGTGCCAGCTCCCAAACAGGGGGCAATCAGCCCCAGCATTTT	CASSQTGGNQPQHF
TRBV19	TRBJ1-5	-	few	TGTGCCAGTACCCCGGGCCCCTACAATCAGCCCCAGCATTTT	CASTPGPYNQPQHF
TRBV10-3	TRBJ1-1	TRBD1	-	TGTGCCATCAGTGGGGGACAGGTCACGGGCACTGAAGCTTTCTTT	CAISGGQVTGTEAFF